This T cell receptor (beta chain) came from a study of cytomegalovirus exposure and HLA in healthy donors. Study overall: A preliminary data release comprised roughly 80 million unique TCRs obtained from HLA-typed donors. Findings and limits, study-wide: In a later analysis, most CMV-associated TCR beta chains appeared HLA-restricted. In a later analysis, several top co-occurrence clusters appeared linked to parvovirus B19, influenza, CMV and Epstein-Barr virus. When analyzed later, a missense DCLRE1C variant was found to be linked to TCR beta V- and J-gene trimming.

In regard to this clone: Its cognate antigen is unknown.

V was shortened by 0 bases and J by 0 bases, with 9 bases between the two germline ends. The CDR3 contains 16 residues. Looked up from germline, CDR1 is MNHEY and CDR2 is SVGAGI. The PCR used 60 Vbeta and 13 Jbeta primers. Method: immunoSEQ multiplex PCR; TCRdb's copy keeps in-frame clones and lacks some. This sample carries some 110,000 clones, about 75% of them seen once, and the ten largest clones take 5.8%. Material: PBMCs. This rearrangement joins TRBV6-5 to TRBJ1-5, with D uncertain. The TCR originated in a man between 60 and 75 years old in good health and CMV-seropositive. The CDR3, as DNA: TGTGCCAGCAGTTACTCCCGGTCAGGTAGCAATCAGCCCCAGCATTTT. Its protein product is CASSYSRSGSNQPQHF.